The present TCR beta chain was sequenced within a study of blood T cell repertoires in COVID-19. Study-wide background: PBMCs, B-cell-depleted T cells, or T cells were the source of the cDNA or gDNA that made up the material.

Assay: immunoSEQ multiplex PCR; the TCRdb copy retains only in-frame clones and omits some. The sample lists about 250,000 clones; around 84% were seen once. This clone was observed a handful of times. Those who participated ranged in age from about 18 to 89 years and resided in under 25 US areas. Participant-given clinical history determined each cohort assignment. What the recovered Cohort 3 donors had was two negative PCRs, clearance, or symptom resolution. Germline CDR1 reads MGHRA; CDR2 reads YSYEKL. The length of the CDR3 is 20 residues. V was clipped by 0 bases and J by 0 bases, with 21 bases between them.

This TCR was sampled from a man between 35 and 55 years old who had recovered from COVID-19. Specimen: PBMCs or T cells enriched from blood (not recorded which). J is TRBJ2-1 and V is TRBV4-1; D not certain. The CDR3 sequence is CASSQDSPATTSGSYNEQFF. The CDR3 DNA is TGCGCCAGCAGCCAAGATTCACCAGCGACGACTTCCGGCTCCTACAATGAGCAGTTCTTC.